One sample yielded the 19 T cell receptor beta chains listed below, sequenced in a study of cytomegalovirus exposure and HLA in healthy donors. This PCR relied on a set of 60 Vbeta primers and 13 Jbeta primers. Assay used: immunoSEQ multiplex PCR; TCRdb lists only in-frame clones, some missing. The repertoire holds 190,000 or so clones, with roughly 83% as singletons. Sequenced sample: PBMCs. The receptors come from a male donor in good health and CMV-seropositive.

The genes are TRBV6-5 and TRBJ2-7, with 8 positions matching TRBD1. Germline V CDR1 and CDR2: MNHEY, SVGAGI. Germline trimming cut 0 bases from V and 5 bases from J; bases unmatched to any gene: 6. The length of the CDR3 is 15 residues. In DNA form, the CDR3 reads TGTGCCAGCAGTTACTCAGCAGGGGGCAAACACGAGCAGTACTTC. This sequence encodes CASSYSAGGKHEQYF.

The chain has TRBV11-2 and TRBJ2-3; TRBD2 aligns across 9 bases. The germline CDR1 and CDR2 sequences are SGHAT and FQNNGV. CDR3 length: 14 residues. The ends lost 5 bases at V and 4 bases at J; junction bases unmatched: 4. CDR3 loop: CASSQGLAPDTQYF. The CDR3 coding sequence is TGTGCCAGCAGCCAGGGACTAGCCCCAGATACGCAGTATTTT.

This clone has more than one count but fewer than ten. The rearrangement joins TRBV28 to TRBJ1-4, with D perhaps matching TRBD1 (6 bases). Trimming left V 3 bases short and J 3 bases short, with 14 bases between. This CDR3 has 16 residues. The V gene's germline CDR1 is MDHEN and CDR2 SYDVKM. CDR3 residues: CASSFGVGGPNEKLFF. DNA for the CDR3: TGTGCCAGCAGTTTTGGGGTAGGGGGACCTAATGAAAAACTGTTTTTT.

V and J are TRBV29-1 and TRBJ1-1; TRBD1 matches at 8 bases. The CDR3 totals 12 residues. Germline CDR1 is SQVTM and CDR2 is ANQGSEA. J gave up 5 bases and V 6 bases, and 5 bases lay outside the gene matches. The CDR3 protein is CSVGQGRTEAFF. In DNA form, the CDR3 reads TGCAGCGTAGGACAGGGTAGGACTGAAGCTTTCTTT.

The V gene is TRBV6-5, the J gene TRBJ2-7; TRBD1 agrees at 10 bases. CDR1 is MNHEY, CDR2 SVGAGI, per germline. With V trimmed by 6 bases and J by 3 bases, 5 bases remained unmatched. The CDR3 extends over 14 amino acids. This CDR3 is CASSERDRGYEQYF. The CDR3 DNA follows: TGTGCCAGCAGCGAACGGGACAGGGGCTACGAGCAGTACTTC.

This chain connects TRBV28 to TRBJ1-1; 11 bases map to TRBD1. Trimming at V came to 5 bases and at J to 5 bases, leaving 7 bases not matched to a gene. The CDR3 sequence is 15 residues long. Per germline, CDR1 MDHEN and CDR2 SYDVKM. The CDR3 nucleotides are TGTGCCAGCAGTATCCTAGGACAGGGGGCGACTGAAGCTTTCTTT. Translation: CASSILGQGATEAFF.

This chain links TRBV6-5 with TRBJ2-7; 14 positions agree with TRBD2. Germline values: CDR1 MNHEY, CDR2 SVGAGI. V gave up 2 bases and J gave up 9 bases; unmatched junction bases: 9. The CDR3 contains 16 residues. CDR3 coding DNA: TGTGCCAGCAGTTACGATGGACTAGCGGGAGGAGTGGGGCAGTACTTC. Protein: CASSYDGLAGGVGQYF.

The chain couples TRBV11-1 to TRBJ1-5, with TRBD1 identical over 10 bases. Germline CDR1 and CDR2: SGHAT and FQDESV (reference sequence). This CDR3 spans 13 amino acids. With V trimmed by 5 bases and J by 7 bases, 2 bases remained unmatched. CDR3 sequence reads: CASSPDRGQPQHF. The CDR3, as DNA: TGTGCCAGCAGCCCGGACAGGGGGCAGCCCCAGCATTTT.

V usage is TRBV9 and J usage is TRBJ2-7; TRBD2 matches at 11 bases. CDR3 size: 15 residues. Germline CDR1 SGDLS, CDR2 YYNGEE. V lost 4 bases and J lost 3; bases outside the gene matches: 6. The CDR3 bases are TGTGCCAGCAGCCCCGAGGGGACTAGCGGCTACGAGCAGTACTTC. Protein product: CASSPEGTSGYEQYF. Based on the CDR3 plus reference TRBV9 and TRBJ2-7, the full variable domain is DSGVTQTPKHLITATGQRVTLRCSPRSGDLSVYWYQQSLDQGLQFLIQYYNGEERAKGNILERFSAQQFPDLHSELNLSSLELGDSALYFCASSPEGTSGYEQYFGPGTRLTVT.

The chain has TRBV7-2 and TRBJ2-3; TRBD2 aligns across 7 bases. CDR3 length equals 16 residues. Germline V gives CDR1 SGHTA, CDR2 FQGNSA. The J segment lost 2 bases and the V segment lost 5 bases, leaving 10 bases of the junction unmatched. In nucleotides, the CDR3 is TGTGCCAGCAGCCCTCCCGTGGGACTACCCACAGATACGCAGTATTTT. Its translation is CASSPPVGLPTDTQYF.

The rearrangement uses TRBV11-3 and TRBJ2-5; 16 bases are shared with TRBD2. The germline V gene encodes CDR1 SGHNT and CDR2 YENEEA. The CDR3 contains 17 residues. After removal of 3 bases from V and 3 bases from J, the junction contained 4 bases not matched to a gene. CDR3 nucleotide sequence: TGTGCCAGCAGCTTGGGACTAGCGGGGGGGAGTAAAGAGACCCAGTACTTC. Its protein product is CASSLGLAGGSKETQYF.

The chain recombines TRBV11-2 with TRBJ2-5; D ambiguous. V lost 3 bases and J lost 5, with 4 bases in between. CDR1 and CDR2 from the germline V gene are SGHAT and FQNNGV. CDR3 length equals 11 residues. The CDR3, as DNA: TGTGCCAGCAGCTTTCTGGAGACCCAGTACTTC. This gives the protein CASSFLETQYF.

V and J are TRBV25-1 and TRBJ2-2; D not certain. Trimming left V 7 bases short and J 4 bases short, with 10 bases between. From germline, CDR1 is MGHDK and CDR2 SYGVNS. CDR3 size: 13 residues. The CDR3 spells CASKFAGTGELFF. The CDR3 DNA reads TGTGCCAGCAAATTTGCAGGCACCGGGGAGCTGTTTTTT.

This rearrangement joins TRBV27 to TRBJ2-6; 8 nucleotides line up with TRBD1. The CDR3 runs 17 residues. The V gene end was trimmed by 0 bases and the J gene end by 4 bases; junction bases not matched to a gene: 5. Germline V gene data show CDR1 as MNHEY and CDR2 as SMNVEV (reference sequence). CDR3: CASSLSLRGLGANVLTF. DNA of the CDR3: TGTGCCAGCAGTTTATCCCTCAGGGGGCTGGGGGCCAACGTCCTGACTTTC.

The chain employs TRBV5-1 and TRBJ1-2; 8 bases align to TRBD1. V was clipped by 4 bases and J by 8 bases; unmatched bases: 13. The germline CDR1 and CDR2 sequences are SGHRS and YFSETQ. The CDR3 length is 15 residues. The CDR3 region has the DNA TGCGCCAGCAGCCCGGGGGGACAGGTGGGTGAAGGCTACACCTTC. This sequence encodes CASSPGGQVGEGYTF.

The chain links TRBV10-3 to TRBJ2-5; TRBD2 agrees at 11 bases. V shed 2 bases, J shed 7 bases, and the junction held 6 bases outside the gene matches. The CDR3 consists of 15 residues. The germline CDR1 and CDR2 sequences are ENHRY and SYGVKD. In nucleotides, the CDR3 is TGTGCCATCAGTGAGGCTAGCGGGGGGCTTGGGACCCAGTACTTC. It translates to CAISEASGGLGTQYF.

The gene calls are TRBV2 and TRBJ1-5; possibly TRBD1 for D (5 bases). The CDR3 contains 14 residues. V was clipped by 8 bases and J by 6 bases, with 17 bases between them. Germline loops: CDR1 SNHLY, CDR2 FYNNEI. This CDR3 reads CASLGEGRIQPQHF. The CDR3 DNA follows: TGTGCCAGCCTAGGGGAGGGAAGGATTCAGCCCCAGCATTTT.

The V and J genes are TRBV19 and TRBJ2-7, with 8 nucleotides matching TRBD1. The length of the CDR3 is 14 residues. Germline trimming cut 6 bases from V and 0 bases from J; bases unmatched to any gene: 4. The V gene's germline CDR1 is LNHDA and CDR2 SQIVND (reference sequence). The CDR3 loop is CASRRDRSSYEQYF. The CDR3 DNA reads TGTGCCAGTAGGAGGGACAGGAGCTCCTACGAGCAGTACTTC.

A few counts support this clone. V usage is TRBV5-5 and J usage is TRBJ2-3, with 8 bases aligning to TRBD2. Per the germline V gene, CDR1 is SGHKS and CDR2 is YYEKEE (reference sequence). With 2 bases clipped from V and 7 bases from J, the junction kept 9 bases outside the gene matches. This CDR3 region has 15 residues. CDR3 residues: CASSLVGGAVNTQYF. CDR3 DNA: TGTGCCAGCAGCTTAGTCGGGGGGGCCGTGAATACGCAGTATTTT. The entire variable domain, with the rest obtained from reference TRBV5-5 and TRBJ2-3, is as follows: DAGVTQSPTHLIKTRGQQVTLRCSPISGHKSVSWYQQVLGQGPQFIFQYYEKEERGRGNFPDRFSARQFPNYSSELNVNALLLGDSALYLCASSLVGGAVNTQYFGPGTRLTVL.